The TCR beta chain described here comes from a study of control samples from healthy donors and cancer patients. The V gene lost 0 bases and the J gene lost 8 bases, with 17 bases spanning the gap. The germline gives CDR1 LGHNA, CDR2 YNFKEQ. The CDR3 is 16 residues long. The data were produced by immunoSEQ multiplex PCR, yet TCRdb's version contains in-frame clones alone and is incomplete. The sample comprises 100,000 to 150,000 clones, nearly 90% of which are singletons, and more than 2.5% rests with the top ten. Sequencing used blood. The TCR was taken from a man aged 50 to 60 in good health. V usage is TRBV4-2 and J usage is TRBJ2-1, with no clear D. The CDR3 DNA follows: TGTGCCAGCAGCCAAGATCTTGCTAGTGGTTGGTATGAGCAGTTCTTC. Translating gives CASSQDLASGWYEQFF.